This TCR beta chain was recovered during a study of T cells in Graves' hyperthyroidism and ophthalmopathy. Study-level information: Before treatment of any kind, peripheral blood was taken at initial diagnosis.

RNA transcripts were the template for amplifying TCR beta CDR3 regions. The TCR CDR3 was amplified in a first-round RT-PCR using the HTBI primer set. Each CDR3 protein gets one entry after TCRdb re-called the multiplex PCR reads with MiXCR. The sample records over 350,000 distinct CDR3 sequences, 11% to 15% being singletons. V was clipped by 5 bases and J by 5 bases; unmatched bases: 2. Germline loops: CDR1 SGHTA, CDR2 FQGTGA. The CDR3 has 13 residues. PBMCs stemmed from around 10 ml fresh peripheral blood. This clonotype was observed many times. Its antigen is currently unknown. Findings and caveats of the study: Model-based prediction identified ophthalmopathy a median approximately 6 months prior to its onset.

Specimen: blood. The sequence was collected from a man aged 50-59 years with Graves' ophthalmopathy. The chain combines TRBV7-3 with TRBJ2-3; 9 bases align to TRBD2. CDR3 nucleotide sequence: TGTGCCAGCAGCAGCGGGAGGAGAGATACGCAGTATTTT. Translating it yields CASSSGRRDTQYF.